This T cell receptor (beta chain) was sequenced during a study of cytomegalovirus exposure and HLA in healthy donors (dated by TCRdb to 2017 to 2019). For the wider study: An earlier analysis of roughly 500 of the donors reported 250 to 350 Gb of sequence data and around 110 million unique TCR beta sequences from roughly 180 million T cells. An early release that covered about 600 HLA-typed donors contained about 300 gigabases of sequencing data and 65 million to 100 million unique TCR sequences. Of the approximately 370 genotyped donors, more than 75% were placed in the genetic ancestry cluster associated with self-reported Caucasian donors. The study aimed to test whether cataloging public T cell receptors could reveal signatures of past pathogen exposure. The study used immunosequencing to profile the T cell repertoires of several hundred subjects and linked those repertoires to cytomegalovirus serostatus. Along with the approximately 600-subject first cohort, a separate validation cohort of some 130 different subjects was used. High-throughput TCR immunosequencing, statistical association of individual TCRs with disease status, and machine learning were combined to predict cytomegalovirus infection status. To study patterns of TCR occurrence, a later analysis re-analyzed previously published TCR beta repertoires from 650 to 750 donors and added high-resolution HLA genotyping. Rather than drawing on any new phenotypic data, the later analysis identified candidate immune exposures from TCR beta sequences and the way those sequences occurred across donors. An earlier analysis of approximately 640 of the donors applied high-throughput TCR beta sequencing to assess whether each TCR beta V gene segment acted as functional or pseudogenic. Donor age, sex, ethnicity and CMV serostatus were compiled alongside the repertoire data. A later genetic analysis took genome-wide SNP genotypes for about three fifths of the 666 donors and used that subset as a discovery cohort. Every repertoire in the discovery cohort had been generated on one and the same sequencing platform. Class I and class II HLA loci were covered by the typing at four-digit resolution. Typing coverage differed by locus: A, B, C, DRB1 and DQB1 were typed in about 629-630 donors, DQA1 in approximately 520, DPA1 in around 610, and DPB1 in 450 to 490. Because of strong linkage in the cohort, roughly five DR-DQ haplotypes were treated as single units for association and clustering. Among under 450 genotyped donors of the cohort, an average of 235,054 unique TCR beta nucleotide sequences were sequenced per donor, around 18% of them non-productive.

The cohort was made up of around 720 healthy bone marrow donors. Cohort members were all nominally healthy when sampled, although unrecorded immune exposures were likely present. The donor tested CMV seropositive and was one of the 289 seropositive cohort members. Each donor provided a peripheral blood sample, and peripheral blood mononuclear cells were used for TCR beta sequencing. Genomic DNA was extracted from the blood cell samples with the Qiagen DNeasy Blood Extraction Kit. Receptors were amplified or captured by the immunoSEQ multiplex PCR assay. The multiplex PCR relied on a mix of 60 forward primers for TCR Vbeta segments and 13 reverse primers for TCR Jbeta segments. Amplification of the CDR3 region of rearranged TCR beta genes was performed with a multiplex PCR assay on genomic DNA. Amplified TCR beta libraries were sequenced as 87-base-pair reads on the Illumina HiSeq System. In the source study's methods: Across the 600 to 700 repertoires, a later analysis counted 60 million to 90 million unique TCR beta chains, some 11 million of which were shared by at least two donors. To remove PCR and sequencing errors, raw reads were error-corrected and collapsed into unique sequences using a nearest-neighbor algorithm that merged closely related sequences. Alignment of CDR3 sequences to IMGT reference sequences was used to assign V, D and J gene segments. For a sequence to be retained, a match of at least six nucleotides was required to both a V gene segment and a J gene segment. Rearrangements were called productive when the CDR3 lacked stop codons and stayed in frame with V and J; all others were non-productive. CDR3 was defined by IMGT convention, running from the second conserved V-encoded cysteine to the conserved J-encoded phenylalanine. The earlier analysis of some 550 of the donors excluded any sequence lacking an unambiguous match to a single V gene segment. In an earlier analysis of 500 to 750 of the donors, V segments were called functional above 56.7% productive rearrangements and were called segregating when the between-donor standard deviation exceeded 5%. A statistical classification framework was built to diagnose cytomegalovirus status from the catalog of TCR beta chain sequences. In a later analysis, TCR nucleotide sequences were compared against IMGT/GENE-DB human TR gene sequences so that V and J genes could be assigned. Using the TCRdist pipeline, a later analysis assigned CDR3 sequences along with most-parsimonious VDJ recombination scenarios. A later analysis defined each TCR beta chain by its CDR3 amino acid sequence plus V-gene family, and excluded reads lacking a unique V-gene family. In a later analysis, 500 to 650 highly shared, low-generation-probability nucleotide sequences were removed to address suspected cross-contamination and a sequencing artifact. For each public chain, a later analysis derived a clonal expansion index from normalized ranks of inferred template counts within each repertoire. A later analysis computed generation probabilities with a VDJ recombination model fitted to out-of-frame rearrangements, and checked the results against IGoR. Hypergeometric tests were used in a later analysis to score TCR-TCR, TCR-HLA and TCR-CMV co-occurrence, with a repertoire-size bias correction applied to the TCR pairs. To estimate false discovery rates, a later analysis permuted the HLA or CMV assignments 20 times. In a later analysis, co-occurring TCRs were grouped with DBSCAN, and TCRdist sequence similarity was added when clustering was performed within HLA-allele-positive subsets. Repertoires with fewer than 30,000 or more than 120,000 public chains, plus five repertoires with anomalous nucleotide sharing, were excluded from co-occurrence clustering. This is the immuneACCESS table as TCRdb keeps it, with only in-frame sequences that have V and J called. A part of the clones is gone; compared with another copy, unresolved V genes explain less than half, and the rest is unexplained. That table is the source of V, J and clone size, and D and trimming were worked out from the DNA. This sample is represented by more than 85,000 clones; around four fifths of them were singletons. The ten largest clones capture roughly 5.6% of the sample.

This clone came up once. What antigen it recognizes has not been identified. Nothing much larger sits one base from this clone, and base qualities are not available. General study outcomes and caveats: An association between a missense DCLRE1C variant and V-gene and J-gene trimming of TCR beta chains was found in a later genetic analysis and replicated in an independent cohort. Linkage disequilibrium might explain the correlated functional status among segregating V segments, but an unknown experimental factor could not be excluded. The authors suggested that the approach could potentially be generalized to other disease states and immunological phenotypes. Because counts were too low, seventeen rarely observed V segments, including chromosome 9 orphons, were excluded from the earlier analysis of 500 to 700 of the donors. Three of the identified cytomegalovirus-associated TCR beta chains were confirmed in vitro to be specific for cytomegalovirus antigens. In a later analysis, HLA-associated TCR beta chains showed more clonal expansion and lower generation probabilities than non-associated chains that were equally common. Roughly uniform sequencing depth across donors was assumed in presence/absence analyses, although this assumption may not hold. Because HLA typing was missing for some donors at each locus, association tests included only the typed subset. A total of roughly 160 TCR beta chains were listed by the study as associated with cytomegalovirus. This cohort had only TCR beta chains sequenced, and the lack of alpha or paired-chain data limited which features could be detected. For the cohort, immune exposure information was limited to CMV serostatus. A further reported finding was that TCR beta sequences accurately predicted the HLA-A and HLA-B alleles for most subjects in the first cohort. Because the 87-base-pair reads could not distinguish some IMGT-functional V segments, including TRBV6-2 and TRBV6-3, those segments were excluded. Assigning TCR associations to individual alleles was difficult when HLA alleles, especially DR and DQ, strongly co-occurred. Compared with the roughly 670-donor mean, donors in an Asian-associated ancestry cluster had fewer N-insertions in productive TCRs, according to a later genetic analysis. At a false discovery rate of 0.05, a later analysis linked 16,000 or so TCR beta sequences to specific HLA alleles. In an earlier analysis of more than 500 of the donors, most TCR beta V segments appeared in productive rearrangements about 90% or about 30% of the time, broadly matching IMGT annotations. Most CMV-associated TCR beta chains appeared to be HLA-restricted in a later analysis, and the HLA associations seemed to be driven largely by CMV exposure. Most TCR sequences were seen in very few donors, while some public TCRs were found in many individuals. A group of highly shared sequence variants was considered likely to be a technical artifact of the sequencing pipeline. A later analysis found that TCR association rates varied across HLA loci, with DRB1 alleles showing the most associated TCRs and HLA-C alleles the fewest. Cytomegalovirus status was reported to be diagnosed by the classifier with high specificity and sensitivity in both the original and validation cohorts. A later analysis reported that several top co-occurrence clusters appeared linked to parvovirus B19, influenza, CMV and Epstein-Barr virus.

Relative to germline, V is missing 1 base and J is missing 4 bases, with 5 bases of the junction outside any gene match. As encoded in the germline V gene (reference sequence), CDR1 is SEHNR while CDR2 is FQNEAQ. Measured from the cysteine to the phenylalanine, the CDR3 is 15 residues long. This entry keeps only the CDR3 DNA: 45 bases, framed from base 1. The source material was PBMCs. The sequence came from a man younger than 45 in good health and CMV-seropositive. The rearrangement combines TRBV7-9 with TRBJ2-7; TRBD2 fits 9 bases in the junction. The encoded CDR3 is CASSLEAGGLYEQYF. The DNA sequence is TGTGCCAGCAGCTTAGAAGCGGGGGGTTTATACGAGCAGTACTTC.